The rows below give T cell receptor beta chains drawn from one sample of a study of CD8+CD57+ T cells in acquired aplastic anemia. TCRdb ran MiXCR on the reads and lists one entry per CDR3 protein. Found here are 200,000 to 250,000 distinct CDR3 sequences, about 37% of them singletons; the top ten hold more than 0.95%. Sample: sorted CD4+, CD8+, or CD8+CD57+ T cells (not recorded which) from PBMCs. Source of these receptors: a human donor in good health, serving as a control. Both conserved end residues are part of each CDR3. The order of the fields is clone size, D gene, V gene, J gene, CDR3 protein, CDR3 DNA. The D gene is left open where the match is weak. Clone size is stated in some rows and not others, as once, few, many or a class when expanded.

many	.	TRBV7-2	TRBJ1-2	CASSSLRDKIYGYTF	TGTGCCAGCAGCTCCCTCCGGGACAAGATCTATGGCTACACCTTC
many	TRBD2	TRBV24-1	TRBJ2-2	CATSDSRAGGLTGELFF	TGTGCCACCAGTGATTCCCGAGCGGGAGGGCTCACCGGGGAGCTGTTTTTT
many	.	TRBV20-1	TRBJ1-2	CSAPQGFYGYTF	TGCAGTGCTCCACAGGGATTCTATGGCTACACCTTC
few	TRBD1	TRBV5-1	TRBJ1-2	CASSLAVTGQGHGYAF	TGCGCCAGCAGCTTGGCCGTTACGGGACAGGGACATGGCTACGCCTTC
.	.	TRBV24-1	TRBJ2-3	CATSTDTQYF	TGTGCCACCAGCACAGATACGCAGTATTTT
many	TRBD2	TRBV9	TRBJ2-1	CASSGSGRGEQFF	TGTGCCAGCAGCGGTAGCGGGAGGGGTGAGCAGTTCTTC
.	TRBD1	TRBV10-1	TRBJ2-2	CAGVIGQGRAGELFF	TGCGCCGGAGTGATTGGACAGGGTCGCGCCGGGGAGCTGTTTTTT
once	.	TRBV7-9	TRBJ2-5	CASSLPYQETQYF	TGTGCCAGCAGCTTACCATACCAAGAGACCCAGTACTTC
few	.	TRBV18	TRBJ1-4	CASSPEMGAGEKLFF	TGTGCCAGCTCACCAGAGATGGGAGCGGGTGAAAAACTGTTTTTT
.	.	TRBV15	TRBJ1-4	CATSRDKGTNEKLFF	TGTGCCACCAGCAGAGACAAGGGAACTAATGAAAAACTGTTTTTT
many	.	TRBV9	TRBJ2-3	CASSARTSTDTQYF	TGTGCCAGCAGCGCAAGAACGAGCACAGATACGCAGTATTTT
many	.	TRBV10-1	TRBJ1-1	CASSEKSSNTEAFF	TGCGCCAGCAGTGAGAAGAGCTCGAACACTGAAGCTTTCTTT
.	.	TRBV19	TRBJ1-2	CASGDALNYGYTF	TGTGCCAGTGGGGACGCCTTGAACTATGGCTACACCTTC
many	TRBD2	TRBV29-1	TRBJ2-2	CSEKTSGGELFF	TGCAGCGAAAAGACTAGCGGCGGGGAGCTGTTTTTT
many	TRBD2	TRBV10-1	TRBJ2-5	CASSEASGQETQYF	TGCGCCAGCAGTGAAGCTAGCGGACAAGAGACCCAGTACTTC
.	.	TRBV20-1	TRBJ1-1	CSAGGGLTNTEAFF	TGCAGTGCTGGGGGGGGGTTAACGAACACTGAAGCTTTCTTT
.	.	TRBV6-2/TRBV6-3	TRBJ1-2	CASSYDLGGLDGYTF	TGTGCCAGCAGTTACGACCTAGGAGGGTTGGATGGCTACACCTTC
many	TRBD1	TRBV15	TRBJ1-2	CATSRDQPTGLGGYTF	TGTGCCACCAGCAGAGATCAACCGACAGGGCTGGGTGGCTACACCTTC
.	.	TRBV25-1	TRBJ1-1	CASSYGGGVITEAFF	TGTGCCAGCAGTTACGGTGGAGGGGTCATCACTGAAGCTTTCTTT
.	.	TRBV2	TRBJ2-7	CASTLIVGTGYEQYF	TGTGCCAGCACCCTGATAGTGGGGACTGGCTACGAGCAGTACTTC
many	TRBD2	TRBV24-1	TRBJ2-3	CATSEGLAGGIDTQYF	TGTGCCACCAGTGAAGGACTAGCGGGAGGTATAGATACGCAGTATTTT
.	.	TRBV29-1	TRBJ1-2	CSVELWGGGYTF	TGCAGCGTTGAATTGTGGGGAGGCGGCTACACCTTC
many	.	TRBV7-2	TRBJ2-1	CASSPLGEQFF	TGTGCCAGCAGCCCTCTAGGTGAGCAGTTCTTC
few	.	TRBV29-1	TRBJ2-7	CSVSLMLREQYF	TGCAGCGTTTCCCTGATGCTTAGGGAGCAGTACTTC
many	.	TRBV7-6	TRBJ2-7	CASSLGADYEQYF	TGTGCCAGCAGCTTAGGAGCTGACTACGAGCAGTACTTC
many	.	TRBV7-8	TRBJ1-2	CASSLEQGIVRGYTF	TGTGCCAGCAGCTTAGAGCAGGGTATAGTCCGTGGCTACACCTTC
.	TRBD1	TRBV6-1	TRBJ1-5	CAGSEQGAPPQHF	TGTGCCGGCAGTGAGCAGGGGGCTCCGCCCCAGCATTTT
.	TRBD1	TRBV6-1	TRBJ1-2	CASRLIGQGDGYTF	TGTGCCAGCAGACTTATCGGACAGGGAGATGGCTACACCTTC
many	.	TRBV2	TRBJ1-6	CASSDRFGRGALENSPLHF	TGTGCCAGCAGTGATAGGTTCGGACGGGGGGCCCTAGAAAATTCACCCCTCCACTTT
many	TRBD1	TRBV7-8	TRBJ1-6	CASSLAAGGGNSPLHF	TGTGCCAGCAGCTTAGCGGCAGGGGGTGGAAATTCACCCCTCCACTTT
many	.	TRBV4-2	TRBJ1-6	CASSDLSPSSYNSPLHF	TGTGCCAGCAGCGATCTAAGCCCGAGCTCCTATAATTCACCCCTCCACTTT
.	.	TRBV19	TRBJ1-5	CASSKTAYQPQHF	TGTGCCAGTAGCAAGACAGCTTATCAGCCCCAGCATTTT
many	.	TRBV6-6	TRBJ2-3	CASSSRAGLGTDTQYF	TGTGCCAGCAGTTCTCGGGCGGGATTGGGCACAGATACGCAGTATTTT
.	TRBD1	TRBV6-5	TRBJ2-7	CASSYDEGQGYEQYF	TGTGCCAGCAGTTACGATGAGGGACAGGGCTACGAGCAGTACTTC
.	TRBD2	TRBV11-1	TRBJ2-1	CASSRTSGIYNEQSF	TGTGCCAGCAGCCGGACTAGCGGGATTTACAATGAGCAGTCCTTC
many	TRBD1	TRBV4-1	TRBJ2-7	CASSQKPGQGVSEQYF	TGCGCCAGCAGCCAAAAGCCTGGACAGGGGGTTTCCGAGCAGTACTTC